Below are 25 T cell receptor beta chains sequenced from a single sample in a study of technical replicates of blood from a handful of donors. Clones were sequenced by immunoSEQ multiplex PCR, and TCRdb holds only the in-frame ones, with some missing. Here the sample spans around 67,000 clones, around 95% being singletons. Input material: T cells isolated from PBMCs. These TCRs come from a human donor in good health.

The CDR3 DNA is TGTGCCATCAGTGAGTCGACGGGACTAGCATTCACCGGGGAGCTGTTTTTT. It codes for CAISESTGLAFTGELFF. This chain connects TRBV10-3 to TRBJ2-2; 9 bases agree with TRBD2. The CDR3 is 17 amino acids. The V gene end was trimmed by 0 bases and the J gene end by 4 bases; junction bases not matched to a gene: 6. CDR1 and CDR2 (germline): ENHRY, SYGVKD.

The rearrangement links TRBV7-2 to TRBJ2-3; possible D gene TRBD2, 6 bases. Per the germline V gene, CDR1 is SGHTA and CDR2 is FQGNSA. CDR3 length equals 14 residues. Trimming removed 3 bases at V and 6 bases at J, with 13 bases between. CDR3 sequence (DNA): TGTGCCAGCAGCTTGTACGGGAGCCGCGATACGCAGTATTTT. It yields the protein CASSLYGSRDTQYF.

This rearrangement joins TRBV6-5 to TRBJ2-7; D is unclear. From germline, CDR1 is MNHEY and CDR2 SVGAGI. The CDR3 extends over 12 amino acids. V was clipped by 8 bases and J by 0 bases, with 8 bases between them. CDR3 region: CASRADSYEQYF. For the CDR3, the DNA is TGTGCCAGCCGCGCCGACTCCTACGAGCAGTACTTC.

Worth noting for this clone: One end of the junction is discordant with germline, which a read error may explain. This chain uses TRBV25-1 with TRBJ1-3, with TRBD1 matching 9 bases. The CDR3 has 14 residues. CDR1 is MGHDK, CDR2 SYGVNS, per germline. For the CDR3, the DNA is TGTGCCAGCAGTGATAGGGGACAGGGAATCACCATATATTTT. It yields the protein CASSDRGQGITIYF.

The gene calls are TRBV19 and TRBJ1-1; D not resolved. The CDR3 is 15 amino acids. The V gene lost 5 bases and the J gene lost 1 base, with 14 bases spanning the gap. Per germline, CDR1 LNHDA and CDR2 SQIVND (reference sequence). DNA of the CDR3: TGTGCCAGTAGTCTAAATCCGATTGGGAACACTGAAGCTTTCTTT. It specifies CASSLNPIGNTEAFF.

The chain uses TRBV11-2 and TRBJ2-7; D is possibly TRBD2 (5 bases). This CDR3 has 14 amino acids. V was pared by 3 bases and J by 3 bases, with 12 bases between. The germline gives CDR1 SGHAT, CDR2 FQNNGV. CDR3 DNA: TGTGCCAGCAGCTTCGAGACTACCCACTACGAGCAGTACTTC. It encodes CASSFETTHYEQYF.

The V call is TRBV29-1, the J call TRBJ2-5; 9 bases line up with TRBD1. CDR1 is SQVTM and CDR2 is ANQGSEA in the germline V gene. The V and J ends lost 6 bases and 3 bases, in that order; junction bases with no gene match: 5. There are 13 residues in the CDR3. CDR3 residues: CSVKQGAKETQYF. The CDR3 DNA follows: TGCAGCGTAAAACAGGGGGCGAAAGAGACCCAGTACTTC.

This chain uses TRBV5-6 with TRBJ2-6, with TRBD2 identical over 11 bases. V lost 4 bases and J lost 0; bases outside the gene matches: 6. The CDR3 totals 18 residues. Per germline, CDR1 SGHDT and CDR2 YYEEEE. CDR3 nucleotides: TGTGCCAGCAGCCATACTAGCGGGGGTCGCTCTGGGGCCAACGTCCTGACTTTC. It codes for CASSHTSGGRSGANVLTF.

This chain joins TRBV19 and TRBJ2-7; 10 bases align to TRBD2. This CDR3 is 13 amino acids long. Losses at the gene ends were 4 bases for V and 3 bases for J; bases not matched to a gene: 0. The germline V gene encodes CDR1 LNHDA and CDR2 SQIVND (reference sequence). CDR3 amino acids: CASSTSGGYEQYF. Written as DNA, the CDR3 is TGTGCCAGTAGTACTAGCGGGGGCTACGAGCAGTACTTC.

V is TRBV29-1 and J is TRBJ1-4, with D unclear. The CDR3 extends over 12 amino acids. The ends were cut back, 6 bases at V and 8 bases at J, with 13 bases in the middle. The germline CDR1 and CDR2 sequences are SQVTM and ANQGSEA. Here the CDR3 DNA reads TGCAGCGTCATGGGCGGGTCCGAAAAACTGTTTTTT. Translating gives CSVMGGSEKLFF. Together with reference TRBV29-1 and TRBJ1-4, the CDR3 gives the full variable domain: SAVISQKPSRDICQRGTSLTIQCQVDSQVTMMFWYRQQPGQSLTLIATANQGSEATYESGFVIDKFPISRPNLTFSTLTVSNMSPEDSSIYLCSVMGGSEKLFFGSGTQLSVL.

The rearrangement links TRBV30 to TRBJ1-6; TRBD1 aligns across 7 bases. There are 13 residues in the CDR3. Germline lookup yields CDR1 GTSNPN and CDR2 SVGIG (reference sequence). V dropped 8 bases and J dropped 3; count of bases not matched to a gene: 4. The CDR3 DNA reads as TGTGCCGCAAACAGGGGCTATAATTCACCCCTCCACTTT. It yields the protein CAANRGYNSPLHF.

This clone was observed once. The V gene is TRBV28, the J gene TRBJ1-2, with D possibly matching TRBD1 (6 bases). CDR1 and CDR2 from the germline V gene are MDHEN and SYDVKM. This CDR3 is 13 amino acids long. Trimming pared 5 bases from V and 4 bases from J, leaving 11 bases between. CDR3 protein: CASSQGQTYGYTF. The DNA for the CDR3 is TGTGCCAGCAGTCAAGGACAGACCTATGGCTACACCTTC.

This clone turned up a few times. The chain recombines TRBV27 with TRBJ2-1; 8 bases are a match to TRBD2. This CDR3 is 19 amino acids long. Per the germline V gene, CDR1 is MNHEY and CDR2 is SMNVEV (reference sequence). The J segment lost 7 bases and the V segment lost 1 base, leaving 18 bases of the junction unmatched. CDR3 DNA sequence: TGTGCCAGCAGTTTATACCCAGGACGTGCGGGGGGAGGTAGGAATGAGCAGTTCTTC. This gives the protein CASSLYPGRAGGGRNEQFF.

V is TRBV5-1 and J is TRBJ2-7; 9 bases align to TRBD2. There are 14 residues in the CDR3. The germline V gene has CDR1 SGHRS and CDR2 YFSETQ. J was trimmed by 3 bases and V by 5 bases; bases with no gene match: 6. The CDR3 spells CASSPTSGDYEQYF. The CDR3 nucleotides read TGCGCCAGCAGTCCGACTAGCGGAGACTACGAGCAGTACTTC. Filled out from reference TRBV5-1 and TRBJ2-7, the complete variable domain reads KAGVTQTPRYLIKTRGQQVTLSCSPISGHRSVSWYQQTPGQGLQFLFEYFSETQRNKGNFPGRFSGRQFSNSRSEMNVSTLELGDSALYLCASSPTSGDYEQYFGPGTRLTVT.

J is TRBJ2-7 and V is TRBV11-3; D possibly corresponds to TRBD1 (6 bases). The CDR3 sequence is 12 residues long. V lost 6 bases and J lost 2, with 8 bases in between. Germline loops: CDR1 SGHNT, CDR2 YENEEA. CDR3 sequence reads: CASRTGPYEQYF. The CDR3 DNA sequence: TGTGCCAGCAGGACAGGCCCCTACGAGCAGTACTTC.

The chain recombines TRBV29-1 with TRBJ2-1, with TRBD1 identical over 8 bases. Trimming at V came to 0 bases and at J to 8 bases, leaving 15 bases not matched to a gene. Germline CDR1 SQVTM, CDR2 ANQGSEA. CDR3 length equals 17 residues. CDR3 loop: CSVEDGQGAIIFDEQFF. CDR3 in DNA: TGCAGCGTTGAAGATGGGCAGGGGGCTATTATTTTTGATGAGCAGTTCTTC.

The V and J genes are TRBV19 and TRBJ2-2; TRBD2 aligns across 7 bases. Losses at the gene ends were 6 bases for V and 0 bases for J; bases not matched to a gene: 4. The CDR3 covers 15 residues. Germline V lookup: CDR1 LNHDA, CDR2 SQIVND (reference sequence). The CDR3 is CASRSGTANTGELFF. CDR3 sequence (DNA): TGTGCCAGTAGGAGCGGGACCGCGAACACCGGGGAGCTGTTTTTT.

The chain combines TRBV6-1 with TRBJ1-1; no clear D. CDR1 and CDR2 from the germline V gene are MNHNS and SASEGT. This CDR3 contains 12 residues. The V gene lost 6 bases and the J gene lost 10 bases, with 15 bases spanning the gap. The CDR3, as DNA: TGTGCCAGCAGCCTAAAGGAGGTGGGAGCTTTCTTT. Amino acids: CASSLKEVGAFF.

The genes are TRBV10-3 and TRBJ2-2; TRBD1 agrees at 8 bases. CDR1 is ENHRY and CDR2 is SYGVKD in the germline V gene. Trimming cost V 0 bases and J 5 bases; bases outside gene matches: 11. The length of the CDR3 is 18 residues. CDR3 DNA: TGTGCCATCAGTGAGTCGGGACAGGCGGAACTACTTACCGGGGAGCTGTTTTTT. It encodes CAISESGQAELLTGELFF.

The chain couples TRBV12-2 to TRBJ2-3; TRBD2, the table's D call, lacks a check against the DNA. TRBV12-2 has pseudogene status. The CDR3 runs to 20 residues. The chain's CDR3 is CASRLVRVPIAGGDTDTQYF. In DNA form, the CDR3 reads TGTGCAAGTCGCTTAGTCAGAGTTCCGATAGCGGGAGGGGACACAGATACGCAGTATTTT.

This chain links TRBV7-6 with TRBJ1-2; D not resolved. From germline, CDR1 is SGHVS and CDR2 FNYEAQ. V lost 1 base, J lost 5 bases, and 5 bases lay in between. The CDR3 has 12 residues. CDR3 sequence: CASSLDGYGYTF. DNA for the CDR3: TGTGCCAGCAGCTTAGACGGTTATGGCTACACCTTC.

The chain carries TRBV25-1 and TRBJ2-2; 9 bases are shared with TRBD1. The CDR3 spans 16 residues. Germline V lookup: CDR1 MGHDK, CDR2 SYGVNS. V lost 8 bases and J lost 0; bases outside the gene matches: 7. This CDR3 reads CASGPGTGTNTGELFF. DNA of the CDR3: TGTGCCAGCGGCCCCGGGACAGGGACGAACACCGGGGAGCTGTTTTTT.

A few counts support this clone. The chain combines TRBV9 with TRBJ2-5, with a tentative D call TRBD1 (5 bases). The ends were cut back, 7 bases at V and 1 base at J, with 14 bases in the middle. This CDR3 comprises 14 residues. Germline CDR1 is SGDLS and CDR2 is YYNGEE. The CDR3 sequence is CASGTGDFQETQYF. CDR3 nucleotides: TGTGCCAGCGGCACAGGAGATTTCCAAGAGACCCAGTACTTC. Based on the CDR3 plus reference TRBV9 and TRBJ2-5, the full variable domain is DSGVTQTPKHLITATGQRVTLRCSPRSGDLSVYWYQQSLDQGLQFLIQYYNGEERAKGNILERFSAQQFPDLHSELNLSSLELGDSALYFCASGTGDFQETQYFGPGTRLLVL.

The rearrangement joins TRBV7-9 to TRBJ1-4; TRBD1 aligns across 9 bases. This CDR3 is built from 16 residues. In germline, CDR1 is SEHNR, CDR2 FQNEAQ (reference sequence). Trimming took 5 bases from V and 5 from J; bases not matched to a gene: 9. For the CDR3, the DNA is TGTGCCAGCAGCGATACAGGGGGCGGGGGAAATGAAAAACTGTTTTTT. Its protein is CASSDTGGGGNEKLFF.

The rearrangement joins TRBV10-3 to TRBJ2-7, with 8 nucleotides matching TRBD1. The CDR3 loop spans 14 amino acids. V was clipped by 3 bases and J by 2 bases; unmatched bases: 3. CDR1 is ENHRY, CDR2 SYGVKD, per germline. The CDR3 spells CAISDGQGPYEQYF. The CDR3 nucleotides read TGTGCCATCAGTGACGGACAGGGTCCCTACGAGCAGTACTTC.